One TCR beta chain is described in this entry. Its cognate antigen is unknown. The data are from a study of shared clonotypes between healthy human individuals. Study-wide results and caveats: Relative to memory subsets, naive subsets generally showed larger estimated richness. Represented diversity (both genetic and exposure-history) was limited by the small number of donors. Even with large depth, rarefaction showed that sorted-subset sequencing was incomplete.

Replicate sorted-subset PCRs were loaded with around 210 ng DNA, 31,000 or so T cell genomes. Generated by immunoSEQ multiplex PCR, the TCRdb table keeps only in-frame clones and is missing some. Of some 1 million clones listed, around 74% are singletons. Between the trimmed V and J ends, which lost 0 bases and 7 bases, there was a span of 19 bases. This CDR3 is built from 16 residues. CDR1 and CDR2 (germline): LNHDA, SQIVND (reference sequence). The TCR originated in a young man in good health. V gene TRBV19 combines with J gene TRBJ2-7, with D possibly being TRBD1 or TRBD2 (6 bases each). Sequencing used memory CD4+ T cells sorted from blood. As to subset: CD45RA-negative fraction. The CDR3: CASSIDHFSGAGEQYF. DNA for the CDR3: TGTGCCAGTAGTATAGATCACTTCTCGGGGGCGGGTGAGCAGTACTTC.